The 15 T cell receptor beta chains below all came from one sample that was sequenced in a study of blood T cell repertoires in COVID-19. Produced via immunoSEQ multiplex PCR; TCRdb's table is partial and in-frame only. The sample carries approximately 60,000 clones, more than 75% recorded once. The sample consisted of peripheral blood. Every receptor here comes from a woman of 80 years or more with acute or convalescent COVID-19.

This chain links TRBV15 with TRBJ2-1, with D maybe TRBD2 (5 bases). Trimming removed 3 bases at V and 2 bases at J, with 11 bases between. The CDR3 loop spans 15 amino acids. CDR1 and CDR2 from the germline V gene are LNHNV and YYDKDF (reference sequence). The CDR3 DNA is TGTGCCACCAGCAGGATGACCGGGGCCTACAATGAGCAGTTCTTC. It specifies CATSRMTGAYNEQFF.

The chain couples TRBV28 to TRBJ1-1, with D perhaps matching TRBD1 (5 bases). The CDR3 runs 12 residues. Germline V gene lookup returns CDR1 MDHEN and CDR2 SYDVKM. The V gene lost 3 bases and the J gene lost 11 bases, with 13 bases spanning the gap. CDR3: CASSLGPRRAFF. CDR3 bases: TGTGCCAGCAGTTTGGGGCCGCGAAGGGCTTTCTTT.

V usage is TRBV4-1 and J usage is TRBJ1-5, with 8 nucleotides matching TRBD1. The CDR3 length is 17 residues. After removal of 0 bases from V and 0 bases from J, the junction contained 4 bases not matched to a gene. Germline CDR1 MGHRA, CDR2 YSYEKL. CDR3 in amino acids: CASSQDQGARSNQPQHF. DNA of the CDR3: TGCGCCAGCAGCCAAGATCAGGGGGCGCGTAGCAATCAGCCCCAGCATTTT.

The chain joins TRBV19 to TRBJ1-1; D might be TRBD1 (5 bases). The CDR3 is made up of 13 amino acids. V was cut by 6 bases and J by 7 bases, with 15 bases left in between. Germline V lookup: CDR1 LNHDA, CDR2 SQIVND (reference sequence). The CDR3 region is CASSLIQGGEAFF. The DNA for the CDR3 is TGTGCCAGTAGCCTAATCCAGGGCGGTGAAGCTTTCTTT.

V and J are TRBV9 and TRBJ2-1, with 9 bases identical to TRBD2. Germline CDR1 is SGDLS and CDR2 is YYNGEE. V shed 0 bases and J 3 bases; nucleotides not matched to a gene: 4. The CDR3 sequence is 16 residues long. The CDR3 is CASSVEVAGDYNEQFF. The CDR3 bases are TGTGCCAGCAGCGTAGAGGTAGCGGGAGACTACAATGAGCAGTTCTTC.

The gene calls are TRBV2 and TRBJ2-5; the match to TRBD2 covers 8 bases. The germline V gene encodes CDR1 SNHLY and CDR2 FYNNEI. The CDR3 runs 13 residues. V gave up 7 bases and J gave up 3 bases; unmatched junction bases: 4. The CDR3 DNA reads TGTGCCAGCATTCAGCGGGGGAAAGAGACCCAGTACTTC. This sequence encodes CASIQRGKETQYF.

The chain recombines TRBV6-5 with TRBJ1-6, with D maybe TRBD1 (5 bases). The germline gives CDR1 MNHEY, CDR2 SVGAGI. The CDR3 is made up of 15 amino acids. V was clipped by 2 bases and J by 9 bases, with 14 bases between them. CDR3 sequence: CASSYNQGWSSPLHF. The CDR3 region has the DNA TGTGCCAGCAGTTACAATCAGGGTTGGAGTTCACCCCTCCACTTT.

This clone turned up a few times. The chain links TRBV21-1 to TRBJ2-7; the table gives TRBD1 as D, unverified against the DNA. TRBV21-1 is listed as a pseudogene. The CDR3 has 18 amino acids. DNA of the CDR3: TGTGCCAGCAGCAAATGGGAAACAGGGCCGATCGCGGCCTACGAGCAGTACTTC. It translates to CASSKWETGPIAAYEQYF.

In this sample, this clone turned up a few times. The rearrangement links TRBV5-1 to TRBJ1-6; TRBD1 matches at 7 bases. The length of the CDR3 is 16 residues. J lost 8 bases, V lost 0 bases, and 8 bases had no gene match. Germline V lookup: CDR1 SGHRS, CDR2 YFSETQ. Here the CDR3 DNA reads TGCGCCAGCAGCTTGGAGTTGAGGGGGCCGGATTCACCCCTCCACTTT. Translating it yields CASSLELRGPDSPLHF.

This sequence joins TRBV7-7 and TRBJ2-1, with D possibly being TRBD2 (5 bases). Germline CDR1 and CDR2: SSHAT and FNYEAQ (reference sequence). The CDR3 has 13 residues. V lost 3 bases to trimming and J lost 3 bases, with 6 bases between them. This chain's CDR3 is CASSFDYYNEQFF. DNA of the CDR3: TGTGCCAGCAGCTTCGACTACTACAATGAGCAGTTCTTC.

This clone was observed a handful of times. This chain connects TRBV6-1 to TRBJ2-7; D remains ambiguous. The CDR3 length is 12 residues. The ends were cut back, 2 bases at V and 4 bases at J, with 6 bases in the middle. Germline V lookup: CDR1 MNHNS, CDR2 SASEGT. CDR3 coding DNA: TGTGCCAGCAGTGAATTCAGGTACGAGCAGTACTTC. Its protein is CASSEFRYEQYF.

The rearrangement links TRBV3-1 (or the pseudogene TRBV3-2) to TRBJ2-1; D remains ambiguous. This CDR3 is 12 amino acids long. Trimming pared 1 base from V and 6 bases from J, leaving 4 bases between. Germline V lookup: CDR1 LGHDT, CDR2 YNNKEL (reference sequence). Here the CDR3 DNA reads TGTGCCAGCAGCCAAGCCCGCAATGAGCAGTTCTTC. Encoded protein: CASSQARNEQFF.

The chain couples TRBV5-1 to TRBJ1-2; perhaps TRBD1 as D (5 bases). This CDR3 is 15 amino acids long. CDR1 and CDR2 from the germline V gene are SGHRS and YFSETQ. Trimming took off 4 bases at V and 0 bases at J, with 13 bases between the two ends. Here the CDR3 reads CASSREGTANYGYTF. The CDR3 DNA follows: TGCGCCAGCAGCCGGGAGGGGACTGCTAACTATGGCTACACCTTC.

V is TRBV27 and J is TRBJ1-1; D remains unclear. The germline CDR1 and CDR2 sequences are MNHEY and SMNVEV (reference sequence). V was pared by 6 bases and J by 1 base, with 6 bases between. The CDR3 is 12 amino acids. The CDR3 loop is CASSPRNTEAFF. In DNA form, the CDR3 reads TGTGCCAGCAGCCCCCGGAACACTGAAGCTTTCTTT.

The chain couples TRBV29-1 to TRBJ1-2, with 8 nucleotides matching TRBD1. The CDR3 covers 11 residues. Per germline, CDR1 SQVTM and CDR2 ANQGSEA. Trimming cost V 7 bases and J 4 bases; bases outside gene matches: 2. The CDR3 protein is CSAGGLYGYTF. CDR3 DNA sequence: TGCAGCGCAGGGGGCCTCTATGGCTACACCTTC.